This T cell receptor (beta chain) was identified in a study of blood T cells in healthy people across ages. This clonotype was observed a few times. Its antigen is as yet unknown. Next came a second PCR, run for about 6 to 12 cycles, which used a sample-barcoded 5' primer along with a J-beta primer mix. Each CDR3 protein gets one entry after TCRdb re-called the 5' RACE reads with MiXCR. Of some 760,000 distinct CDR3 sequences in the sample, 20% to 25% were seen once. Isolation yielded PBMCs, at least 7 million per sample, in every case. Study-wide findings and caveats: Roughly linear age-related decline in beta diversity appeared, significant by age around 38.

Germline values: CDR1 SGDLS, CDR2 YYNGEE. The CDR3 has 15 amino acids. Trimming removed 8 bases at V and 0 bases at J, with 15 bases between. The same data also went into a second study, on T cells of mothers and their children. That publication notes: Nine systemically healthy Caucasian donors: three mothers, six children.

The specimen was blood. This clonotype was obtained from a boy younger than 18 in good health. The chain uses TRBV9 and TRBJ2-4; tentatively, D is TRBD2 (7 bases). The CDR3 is CASSRGAVAKNIQYF. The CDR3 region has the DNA TGTGCCAGTTCCCGGGGGGCGGTAGCCAAAAACATTCAGTACTTC.